The 18 T cell receptor beta chains below come from one sample, sequenced in a study of type 1 regulatory T cells. For these TCRs, the target antigens are not known. Each CDR3 protein gets one entry after TCRdb re-called the reads with MiXCR. The sample includes about 24,000 distinct CDR3 sequences, roughly 72% seen only once; the top ten take roughly 15%. The sample consisted of cultured T cells, either the whole culture or a sorted T cell fraction (not recorded which). Subset denoted: Tr1-enriched cell product generated in vitro against host alloantigens. These receptors were obtained from a human donor in good health.

The V gene is TRBV7-2, the J gene TRBJ2-7, with 8 bases that match TRBD1. Per germline, CDR1 SGHTA and CDR2 FQGNSA. V trimming: 5 bases; J trimming: 7 bases; junction bases outside the gene matches: 7. CDR3 size: 13 residues. The CDR3 DNA sequence: TGTGCCAGCAGCAGGGACAGGTTAAGGGAGCAGTACTTC. Translation: CASSRDRLREQYF.

This clonotype has more than one count but fewer than ten. V gene TRBV4-1 combines with J gene TRBJ2-3; D is perhaps TRBD1 or TRBD2 (5 bases each). Per the germline V gene, CDR1 is MGHRA and CDR2 is YSYEKL. There are 16 residues in the CDR3. Trimming shortened V by 2 bases and J by 10 bases, and 22 bases separated the two germline ends. The CDR3 DNA is TGCGCCAGCAGCCAACTGGGACCTATGGGAACCAGAGCGCAGTATTTT. Translating it yields CASSQLGPMGTRAQYF.

The rearrangement uses TRBV5-6 and TRBJ1-3; D is ambiguous. Per germline, CDR1 SGHDT and CDR2 YYEEEE. V was trimmed by 1 base and J by 0 bases, leaving 11 bases between them. The CDR3 contains 16 residues. CDR3 sequence: CASSLRLRVSGNTIYF. The CDR3 DNA reads TGTGCCAGCAGCTTGCGCCTGCGAGTCTCTGGAAACACCATATATTTT.

The chain combines TRBV18 with TRBJ2-1; 10 bases match TRBD2. The germline gives CDR1 KGHSH, CDR2 LQKENI. The CDR3 totals 15 residues. V lost 0 bases to trimming and J lost 10 bases; unmatched junction nucleotides: 6. CDR3 protein: CASSPPSGGAGEQFF. DNA of the CDR3: TGTGCCAGCTCACCACCGAGCGGGGGGGCAGGAGAGCAGTTCTTC.

This chain uses TRBV29-1 with TRBJ1-1; 7 positions agree with TRBD1. Germline V gives CDR1 SQVTM, CDR2 ANQGSEA. The junction had 10 bases not matched to a gene; V was cut back by 1 base and J by 5 bases. The CDR3 is made up of 15 amino acids. CDR3 sequence (DNA): TGCAGCGTTGAAGCCAGACAGGGATCGCGAACTGAAGCTTTCTTT. Protein product: CSVEARQGSRTEAFF.

The chain links TRBV7-9 to TRBJ1-4, with 7 bases lining up with TRBD1. CDR1 and CDR2 from the germline V gene are SEHNR and FQNEAQ (reference sequence). The CDR3 loop spans 14 amino acids. Trimming cost V 7 bases and J 4 bases; bases outside gene matches: 6. The CDR3 loop is CASTTGTDNEKLFF. DNA for the CDR3: TGTGCCAGCACAACCGGGACAGATAATGAAAAACTGTTTTTT.

This chain connects TRBV12-3 or TRBV12-4 to TRBJ1-5; tentative D call: TRBD1 (6 bases). This CDR3 comprises 19 residues. Trimming cost V 6 bases and J 5 bases, with 29 bases left between them. The CDR3 coding sequence is TGTGCCAGCAGCCGTCTCGGGGGGGCTGATAGGAGTGCCTATCAGCCCCAGCATTTT. Translating it yields CASSRLGGADRSAYQPQHF.

The CDR3 is CASRETGFTGELFF. The CDR3 nucleotides read TGCGCCAGCAGGGAGACAGGGTTCACCGGGGAGCTGTTTTTT. The chain joins TRBV5-1 to TRBJ2-2; 7 nucleotides align to TRBD1. CDR1 SGHRS and CDR2 YFSETQ come from the germline V gene. The trim removed 5 bases at V and 4 bases at J, leaving 5 bases unmatched. The CDR3 runs to 14 residues.

V gene TRBV7-2 combines with J gene TRBJ2-5; D possibly matches TRBD1 or TRBD2 (5 bases each). V lost 3 bases and J 5 bases, leaving 10 bases between the germline ends. The CDR3 sequence is 13 residues long. Germline CDR1 is SGHTA and CDR2 is FQGNSA. The CDR3 loop reads CASSFWGGETQYF. The CDR3 DNA is TGTGCCAGCAGCTTTTGGGGCGGGGAGACCCAGTACTTC.

The chain has TRBV6-2 or TRBV6-3 and TRBJ2-6; 8 bases agree with TRBD1. The CDR3 runs to 17 residues. The trim removed 0 bases at V and 2 bases at J, leaving 3 bases unmatched. Germline CDR1 and CDR2: MNHEY and SVGEGT. In DNA, the CDR3 is TGTGCCAGCAGTTACTCCAGGGGGCTTCCTGGGGCCAACGTCCTGACTTTC. Translated: CASSYSRGLPGANVLTF.

J is TRBJ1-1 and V is TRBV6-2 or TRBV6-3; TRBD1 matches at 9 bases. V lost 5 bases and J lost 10; bases outside the gene matches: 8. The CDR3 spans 13 residues. Germline CDR1 is MNHEY and CDR2 is SVGEGT. Here the CDR3 DNA reads TGTGCCAGCAGTCCGGACAGGGGTCTTCGAGCTTTCTTT. Encoded protein: CASSPDRGLRAFF.

The chain couples TRBV7-2 to TRBJ2-1, with D maybe TRBD1 (6 bases). Germline V gene lookup returns CDR1 SGHTA and CDR2 FQGNSA. V was trimmed by 6 bases and J by 4 bases, leaving 16 bases between them. CDR3 size: 15 residues. CDR3 in DNA: TGTGCCAGCAGGCCTAGACAGGTTAGATACAATGAGCAGTTCTTC. Its translation: CASRPRQVRYNEQFF.

This clonotype came up a few times. The genes are TRBV18 and TRBJ1-1; D remains ambiguous. The CDR3 spans 15 residues. The V and J ends lost 5 bases and 6 bases respectively, with 19 bases between them. The germline V gene has CDR1 KGHSH and CDR2 LQKENI. This CDR3 reads CASSALQSDGAEAFF. The CDR3 region has the DNA TGTGCCAGCTCAGCATTACAATCGGACGGGGCTGAAGCTTTCTTT.

About this clonotype itself: At one end the junction does not follow the germline gene, possibly because of a read error. The rearrangement links TRBV4-1 to TRBJ2-7; 11 bases fit TRBD2. The germline V gene encodes CDR1 MGHRA and CDR2 YSYEKL. The CDR3 spans 14 residues. The CDR3 reads CASSRGLAGYAQYF. The CDR3 region has the DNA TGCGCCAGCAGCCGAGGACTAGCGGGCTACGCGCAGTACTTC.

The chain has TRBV18 and TRBJ2-7; the D gene could be TRBD1 or TRBD2 (5 bases each). The V gene's germline CDR1 is KGHSH and CDR2 LQKENI. V was cut by 6 bases and J by 4 bases, with 16 bases left in between. The CDR3 is 14 amino acids. The CDR3, as DNA: TGTGCCAGCTCGCCCCAGGGAGTCTCGTACGAGCAGTACTTC. It encodes CASSPQGVSYEQYF.

This clonotype was picked up a small number of times. This chain uses TRBV5-1 with TRBJ2-3; no clear D. V was cut by 5 bases and J by 2 bases, with 9 bases left in between. CDR3 length: 13 residues. The germline V gene has CDR1 SGHRS and CDR2 YFSETQ. The DNA of the CDR3 is TGCGCCAGCAGTTCTACGGTCACAGATACGCAGTATTTT. This encodes CASSSTVTDTQYF. The entire variable domain, with the rest obtained from reference TRBV5-1 and TRBJ2-3, is as follows: KAGVTQTPRYLIKTRGQQVTLSCSPISGHRSVSWYQQTPGQGLQFLFEYFSETQRNKGNFPGRFSGRQFSNSRSEMNVSTLELGDSALYLCASSSTVTDTQYFGPGTRLTVL.

CDR3 region: CSAVNRGGLGNTIYF. In DNA, the CDR3 is TGCAGTGCTGTGAACAGGGGCGGCTTGGGAAACACCATATATTTT. V usage is TRBV20-1 and J usage is TRBJ1-3, with TRBD1 identical over 7 bases. The CDR3 loop spans 15 amino acids. V trimming: 5 bases; J trimming: 4 bases; junction bases outside the gene matches: 11. Germline-derived CDR1 and CDR2 are DFQATT and SNEGSKA (reference sequence).

J is TRBJ2-7 and V is TRBV5-1; TRBD2 matches at 8 bases. J lost 6 bases, V lost 4 bases, and 9 bases had no gene match. Germline V lookup: CDR1 SGHRS, CDR2 YFSETQ. The CDR3 sequence is 14 residues long. CDR3: CASSPGTSFSEQYF. CDR3 DNA sequence: TGCGCCAGCAGCCCCGGGACTAGTTTCTCCGAGCAGTACTTC.